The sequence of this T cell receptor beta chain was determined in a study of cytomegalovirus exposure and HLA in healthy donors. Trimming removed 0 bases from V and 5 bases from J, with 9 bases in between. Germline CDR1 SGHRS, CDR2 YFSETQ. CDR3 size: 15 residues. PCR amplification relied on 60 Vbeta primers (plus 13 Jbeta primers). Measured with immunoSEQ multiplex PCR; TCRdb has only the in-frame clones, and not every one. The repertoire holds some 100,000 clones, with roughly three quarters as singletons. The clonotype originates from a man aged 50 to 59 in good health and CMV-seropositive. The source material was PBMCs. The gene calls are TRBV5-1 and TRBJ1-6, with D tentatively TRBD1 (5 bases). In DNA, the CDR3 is TGCGCCAGCAGCTTGGACACGGGGGATAATTCACCCCTCCACTTT. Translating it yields CASSLDTGDNSPLHF. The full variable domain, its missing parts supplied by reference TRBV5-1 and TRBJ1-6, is KAGVTQTPRYLIKTRGQQVTLSCSPISGHRSVSWYQQTPGQGLQFLFEYFSETQRNKGNFPGRFSGRQFSNSRSEMNVSTLELGDSALYLCASSLDTGDNSPLHFGNGTRLTVT.